These 14 T cell receptor beta chains came from one sample sequenced in a study of blood T cell repertoires in COVID-19. Measured with immunoSEQ multiplex PCR; TCRdb has only the in-frame clones, and not every one. The table records 150,000 to 200,000 clones, about 85% of them present only once. Material for sequencing was peripheral blood. The receptors stem from a woman in her 70s with COVID-19, enrolled during active disease.

The V and J genes are TRBV7-2 and TRBJ1-2, with TRBD1 as a possible D gene (5 bases). CDR3 length: 14 amino acids. Trimming removed 2 bases at V and 3 bases at J, with 10 bases between. Germline loops: CDR1 SGHTA, CDR2 FQGNSA. DNA for the CDR3: TGTGCCAGCAGCTTAAGGGGTCAAGACTATGGCTACACCTTC. Translated: CASSLRGQDYGYTF.

V is TRBV2 and J is TRBJ2-1, with a possible D match to TRBD1 (6 bases). Germline V gene data show CDR1 as SNHLY and CDR2 as FYNNEI. The ends were cut back, 4 bases at V and 0 bases at J, with 10 bases in the middle. The CDR3 length is 15 residues. The CDR3 loop reads CASSVAGVSYNEQFF. The CDR3 bases are TGTGCCAGCAGTGTAGCAGGGGTCTCCTACAATGAGCAGTTCTTC.

The chain is built from TRBV3-1 (or the pseudogene TRBV3-2) and TRBJ1-2; D remains ambiguous. Trimming removed 2 bases from V and 4 bases from J, with 14 bases in between. Germline loops: CDR1 LGHDT, CDR2 YNNKEL (reference sequence). This CDR3 contains 15 residues. CDR3 region: CASSQSLTEIYGYTF. CDR3 DNA sequence: TGTGCCAGCAGCCAATCCCTAACGGAGATCTATGGCTACACCTTC.

This clone was detected only once. V gene TRBV11-1 combines with J gene TRBJ1-3; D not certain. Trimming took off 6 bases at V and 3 bases at J, with 15 bases between the two ends. Per the germline V gene, CDR1 is SGHAT and CDR2 is FQDESV (reference sequence). This CDR3 has 15 residues. CDR3 in DNA: TGTGCCAGCAGTAAGCACCGGGAGATTGGAAACACCATATATTTT. This encodes CASSKHREIGNTIYF.

The rearrangement joins TRBV30 to TRBJ1-2; no reliable D call. Germline CDR1 is GTSNPN and CDR2 is SVGIG (reference sequence). The V and J ends lost 7 bases and 7 bases respectively, with 10 bases between them. This CDR3 contains 10 residues. The CDR3 loop reads CASPAGGYTF. CDR3 sequence (DNA): TGTGCCTCCCCCGCGGGTGGCTACACCTTC. The complete variable domain, with remaining parts taken from reference TRBV30 and TRBJ1-2, reads SQTIHQWPATLVQPVGSPLSLECTVEGTSNPNLYWYRQAAGRGLQLLFYSVGIGQISSEVPQNLSASRPQDRQFILSSKKLLLSDSGFYLCASPAGGYTFGSGTRLTVV.

The chain combines TRBV11-2 with TRBJ2-7; 7 positions match TRBD2. V lost 5 bases to trimming and J lost 6 bases; unmatched junction nucleotides: 7. Germline V gene sequence: CDR1 SGHAT, CDR2 FQNNGV. The CDR3 spans 13 residues. The CDR3 sequence is CASSSPAGREQYF. The CDR3 nucleotides are TGTGCCAGCAGCAGCCCAGCGGGACGCGAGCAGTACTTC.

This clone was seen a handful of times. This chain links TRBV5-1 with TRBJ1-1; D may be TRBD1 (6 bases). This CDR3 has 14 amino acids. The V and J ends lost 0 bases and 3 bases respectively, with 9 bases between them. Germline values: CDR1 SGHRS, CDR2 YFSETQ. The CDR3: CASSLGSGDTEAFF. CDR3 nucleotides: TGCGCCAGCAGCTTGGGGTCAGGGGACACTGAAGCTTTCTTT.

The chain carries TRBV28 and TRBJ2-1; 10 nucleotides line up with TRBD1. This CDR3 region has 16 residues. V shed 7 bases, J shed 6 bases, and the junction held 12 bases outside the gene matches. Germline-derived CDR1 and CDR2 are MDHEN and SYDVKM. This CDR3 reads CASTYGVDRGPNEQFF. The CDR3 nucleotides are TGTGCCAGCACCTATGGTGTTGACAGGGGGCCCAATGAGCAGTTCTTC.

This chain uses TRBV7-3 with TRBJ2-2, with a weak D call TRBD1 (5 bases). The CDR3 extends over 15 amino acids. The germline CDR1 and CDR2 sequences are SGHTA and FQGTGA. The V end lost 2 bases, the J end lost 2 bases, and 9 bases lay between the germline ends. This chain's CDR3 is CASSLLGVNTGELFF. The CDR3 nucleotides read TGTGCCAGCAGCTTATTAGGGGTAAACACCGGGGAGCTGTTTTTT.

This clone was observed once. This chain links TRBV5-1 with TRBJ2-4; the match to TRBD1 covers 7 bases. CDR1 and CDR2 (germline): SGHRS, YFSETQ. V was pared by 0 bases and J by 7 bases, with 1 base of the junction left unmatched. CDR3 length: 13 amino acids. This CDR3 is CASSLEGGNIQYF. CDR3 nucleotides: TGCGCCAGCAGCTTGGAAGGGGGCAACATTCAGTACTTC.

The chain employs TRBV9 and TRBJ1-2, with 9 bases that match TRBD1. From germline, CDR1 is SGDLS and CDR2 YYNGEE. Unmatched junction bases numbered 3, after V lost 1 base and J lost 2 bases. The CDR3 is made up of 15 amino acids. CDR3 in amino acids: CASSVSGTGNYGYTF. The CDR3 DNA reads as TGTGCCAGCAGCGTATCCGGGACAGGGAACTATGGCTACACCTTC.

This chain joins TRBV19 and TRBJ1-2; TRBD1 aligns across 7 bases. Germline trimming cut 5 bases from V and 7 bases from J; bases unmatched to any gene: 7. Germline V gene lookup returns CDR1 LNHDA and CDR2 SQIVND (reference sequence). The CDR3 contains 13 residues. This CDR3 reads CASSPGGSGGYTF. The CDR3 DNA reads as TGTGCCAGTAGTCCAGGGGGTTCCGGTGGCTACACCTTC.

The chain has TRBV6-2 or TRBV6-3 and TRBJ1-2; a weak D match, TRBD1 (5 bases). CDR3 size: 11 residues. V lost 5 bases and J 5 bases, leaving 6 bases between the germline ends. Germline V CDR1 and CDR2: MNHEY, SVGEGT. CDR3 protein: CASSPGYGYTF. The CDR3 nucleotides are TGTGCCAGCAGTCCAGGGTATGGCTACACCTTC.

The V and J genes are TRBV19 and TRBJ1-2, with D uncertain. The CDR3 sequence is 13 residues long. Per germline, CDR1 LNHDA and CDR2 SQIVND (reference sequence). Trimming removed 0 bases from V and 2 bases from J, with 4 bases in between. CDR3 in DNA: TGTGCCAGTAGTATAGAACTCAACTATGGCTACACCTTC. Its protein is CASSIELNYGYTF.